Following are 27 T cell receptor beta chains from one sample sequenced in a study of technical replicates of blood from a few donors. The data were produced by immunoSEQ multiplex PCR, yet TCRdb's version contains in-frame clones alone and is incomplete. The sample lists 74,000 or so clones; 85% to 95% were seen once. Sequencing was performed on T cells isolated from PBMCs. The source of these receptors is a human donor in good health.

The chain employs TRBV7-8 and TRBJ2-3, with 10 bases fitting TRBD2. The V gene end was trimmed by 5 bases and the J gene end by 1 base; junction bases not matched to a gene: 6. The CDR3 consists of 16 residues. Germline V CDR1 and CDR2: SGHVS, FQNEAQ. The CDR3 coding sequence is TGTGCCAGCAGCGACCTAGGACTAGCGGGCACAGATACGCAGTATTTT. Amino acids: CASSDLGLAGTDTQYF.

V usage is TRBV27 and J usage is TRBJ2-7, with TRBD1 matching over 9 bases. Per germline, CDR1 MNHEY and CDR2 SMNVEV (reference sequence). V gave up 7 bases and J gave up 1 base; unmatched junction bases: 8. The CDR3 is 15 residues long. The CDR3 loop reads CASNPAGTGSYEQYF. The CDR3 nucleotides are TGTGCCAGCAACCCAGCCGGGACAGGGTCCTACGAGCAGTACTTC.

The J gene is TRBJ1-2, the V gene TRBV9; 7 nucleotides align to TRBD1. Germline CDR1 and CDR2: SGDLS and YYNGEE. V dropped 0 bases and J dropped 3; count of bases not matched to a gene: 2. The CDR3 runs to 14 residues. In DNA, the CDR3 is TGTGCCAGCAGCGTAGATGGACAGGACTATGGCTACACCTTC. The encoded protein is CASSVDGQDYGYTF.

This rearrangement joins TRBV7-2 to TRBJ2-1; a possible D gene is TRBD2 (5 bases). This CDR3 comprises 13 residues. The germline gives CDR1 SGHTA, CDR2 FQGNSA. Trimming cost V 2 bases and J 4 bases, with 6 bases left between them. As DNA, the CDR3 is TGTGCCAGCAGCTTAAGACTATACAATGAGCAGTTCTTC. Its translation: CASSLRLYNEQFF.

V and J are TRBV27 and TRBJ2-2; no clear D. In germline, CDR1 is MNHEY, CDR2 SMNVEV (reference sequence). The CDR3 consists of 15 residues. Trimming removed 2 bases at V and 6 bases at J, with 13 bases between. CDR3 region: CASSLILQAPGELFF. The CDR3, as DNA: TGTGCCAGCAGTTTAATCTTGCAAGCGCCCGGGGAGCTGTTTTTT.

The V gene is TRBV9, the J gene TRBJ2-1, with 8 bases aligning to TRBD2. The trim removed 3 bases at V and 2 bases at J, leaving 10 bases unmatched. Germline assignment: CDR1 SGDLS and CDR2 YYNGEE. The CDR3 spans 17 residues. The CDR3 reads CASSAGIAGLPYNEQFF. CDR3 nucleotides: TGTGCCAGCAGCGCAGGCATAGCGGGATTACCCTACAATGAGCAGTTCTTC.

There are a few counts of this clone. The V gene is TRBV29-1, the J gene TRBJ1-1; 10 positions agree with TRBD1. The germline CDR1 and CDR2 sequences are SQVTM and ANQGSEA. This CDR3 comprises 13 residues. Trimming took 7 bases from V and 7 from J; bases not matched to a gene: 9. The CDR3: CSASGQGGLEAFF. In nucleotides, the CDR3 is TGCAGCGCCTCCGGACAGGGGGGGCTTGAAGCTTTCTTT.

The rearrangement links TRBV6-5 to TRBJ1-1; D might be TRBD1 (5 bases). There are 15 residues in the CDR3. The germline gives CDR1 MNHEY, CDR2 SVGAGI. V lost 6 bases and J lost 4, with 18 bases in between. The CDR3 loop reads CASSPGASAFTEAFF. The DNA of the CDR3 is TGTGCCAGCAGCCCTGGGGCCAGTGCCTTCACTGAAGCTTTCTTT.

This chain connects TRBV15 to TRBJ2-3, with a tentative D call TRBD2 (6 bases). Trimming pared 0 bases from V and 6 bases from J, leaving 13 bases between. Germline V lookup: CDR1 LNHNV, CDR2 YYDKDF (reference sequence). The CDR3 covers 15 residues. The CDR3 loop is CATSRDGRPRDTQYF. The CDR3 DNA is TGTGCCACCAGCAGAGATGGGAGGCCGAGGGATACGCAGTATTTT.

This clone was picked up one time. The rearrangement joins TRBV6-1 to TRBJ2-1, with D possibly TRBD2 on 5 matching bases. The germline V gene encodes CDR1 MNHNS and CDR2 SASEGT. The CDR3 totals 15 residues. V was trimmed by 2 bases and J by 8 bases, leaving 16 bases between them. The CDR3 nucleotides read TGTGCCAGCAGTGAAAACCCGACTACCCAATATGAGCAGTTCTTC. Residues: CASSENPTTQYEQFF.

The rearrangement links TRBV19 to TRBJ1-4; tentatively, D is TRBD1 (5 bases). Germline lookup yields CDR1 LNHDA and CDR2 SQIVND (reference sequence). The germline V and J ends were trimmed by 9 bases and 7 bases, with 12 bases remaining between them. The CDR3 contains 12 residues. CDR3 bases: TGTGCCAGCCAGGGAGGTGGTGAAAAACTGTTTTTT. Protein sequence: CASQGGGEKLFF.

The chain couples TRBV5-1 to TRBJ2-5, with D possibly matching TRBD1 (6 bases). Trimming cost V 0 bases and J 0 bases, with 9 bases left between them. The CDR3 is 15 amino acids. Per the germline V gene, CDR1 is SGHRS and CDR2 is YFSETQ. CDR3 loop: CASSLEDRNQETQYF. The CDR3, as DNA: TGCGCCAGCAGCTTGGAAGACAGGAACCAAGAGACCCAGTACTTC. Variable domain in full (rest from reference TRBV5-1 and TRBJ2-5): KAGVTQTPRYLIKTRGQQVTLSCSPISGHRSVSWYQQTPGQGLQFLFEYFSETQRNKGNFPGRFSGRQFSNSRSEMNVSTLELGDSALYLCASSLEDRNQETQYFGPGTRLLVL.

The chain employs TRBV18 and TRBJ2-2, with D unresolved. The V gene lost 3 bases and the J gene lost 0 bases, with 14 bases spanning the gap. The length of the CDR3 is 17 residues. Germline CDR1 is KGHSH and CDR2 is LQKENI. CDR3: CASSPPVGESNTGELFF. The CDR3 region has the DNA TGTGCCAGCTCACCCCCCGTGGGCGAATCGAACACCGGGGAGCTGTTTTTT.

The chain joins TRBV29-1 to TRBJ2-7; 7 nucleotides match TRBD1. Germline V lookup: CDR1 SQVTM, CDR2 ANQGSEA. V shed 2 bases and J 3 bases; nucleotides not matched to a gene: 7. The CDR3 loop spans 14 amino acids. DNA of the CDR3: TGCAGCGTTGAAAACCGGGACAGTAACTACGAGCAGTACTTC. Protein: CSVENRDSNYEQYF.

V and J are TRBV4-3 and TRBJ2-1, with a tentative D call TRBD2 (6 bases). Germline assignment: CDR1 LGHNA and CDR2 YSLEER. This CDR3 contains 17 residues. The ends were cut back, 4 bases at V and 1 base at J, with 17 bases in the middle. The CDR3 sequence: CASSPLEGVLSYNEQFF. CDR3 coding DNA: TGCGCCAGCAGCCCCTTGGAGGGAGTATTATCCTACAATGAGCAGTTCTTC.

The gene calls are TRBV9 and TRBJ2-7, with 9 bases aligning to TRBD2. V dropped 2 bases and J dropped 6; count of bases not matched to a gene: 3. The CDR3 consists of 13 residues. Per germline, CDR1 SGDLS and CDR2 YYNGEE. DNA of the CDR3: TGTGCCAGCAGCGTTAGCGGGAGAGGCGAGCAGTACTTC. As protein: CASSVSGRGEQYF.

The chain is built from TRBV19 and TRBJ1-2; 8 bases line up with TRBD1. The CDR3 is 12 amino acids. V lost 10 bases, J lost 6 bases, and 7 bases stayed unmatched. The germline gives CDR1 LNHDA, CDR2 SQIVND (reference sequence). In DNA form, the CDR3 reads TGTGCCACCCTGACAGGGGCTGATGGCTACACCTTC. It specifies CATLTGADGYTF.

The rearrangement links TRBV29-1 to TRBJ2-7, with 8 bases that match TRBD2. The CDR3 covers 15 residues. V lost 0 bases and J lost 3; bases outside the gene matches: 7. Germline loops: CDR1 SQVTM, CDR2 ANQGSEA. CDR3 in DNA: TGCAGCGTTGAAGAGTATCGGGAGGGCTACTACGAGCAGTACTTC. Amino acid sequence: CSVEEYREGYYEQYF.

V and J are TRBV15 and TRBJ2-5; 8 bases are a match to TRBD2. This CDR3 is built from 13 residues. Germline V gene lookup returns CDR1 LNHNV and CDR2 YYDKDF (reference sequence). V was pared by 9 bases and J by 5 bases, with 8 bases of the junction left unmatched. The DNA of the CDR3 is TGTGCCACAAGATGGACGGGGGGGGAGACCCAGTACTTC. Its protein product is CATRWTGGETQYF.

Only one count was recorded for this clone. The CDR3 spells CASSSRTGEEGYTF. The CDR3 region has the DNA TGTGCCAGCAGCTCAAGGACAGGGGAGGAAGGCTACACCTTC. The chain combines TRBV7-3 with TRBJ1-2, with 9 bases identical to TRBD1. The V gene end was trimmed by 4 bases and the J gene end by 8 bases; junction bases not matched to a gene: 8. Germline loops: CDR1 SGHTA, CDR2 FQGTGA. This CDR3 is 14 amino acids long.

The rearrangement joins TRBV29-1 to TRBJ2-3; tentatively, D is TRBD1 (5 bases). Per the germline V gene, CDR1 is SQVTM and CDR2 is ANQGSEA. Trimming left V 7 bases short and J 0 bases short, with 11 bases between. The CDR3 spans 13 residues. This CDR3 is CSDTGSSTDTQYF. The CDR3 DNA follows: TGCAGCGATACAGGTTCTAGCACAGATACGCAGTATTTT.

The rearrangement uses TRBV6-1 and TRBJ1-3; 7 bases agree with TRBD1. Trimming cost V 7 bases and J 0 bases; bases outside gene matches: 15. CDR1 MNHNS and CDR2 SASEGT come from the germline V gene. This CDR3 has 18 residues. The CDR3: CASTDRRGQGNSGNTIYF. The CDR3 DNA is TGTGCCAGCACTGACCGGAGGGGGCAGGGAAACTCTGGAAACACCATATATTTT.

The V gene is TRBV6-1, the J gene TRBJ2-7; a possible D gene is TRBD2 (6 bases). Germline-derived CDR1 and CDR2 are MNHNS and SASEGT. V was clipped by 3 bases and J by 3 bases, with 18 bases between them. The CDR3 has 16 amino acids. The CDR3 here is CASSDFGGRLIYEQYF. CDR3 nucleotide sequence: TGTGCCAGCAGTGATTTCGGGGGAAGACTGATCTACGAGCAGTACTTC.

CDR3 loop: CASSLQGAGYGYTF. CDR3 sequence (DNA): TGTGCCAGCAGTTTACAGGGGGCTGGCTATGGCTACACCTTC. This chain connects TRBV6-1 to TRBJ1-2; 9 nucleotides align to TRBD1. Germline V gene sequence: CDR1 MNHNS, CDR2 SASEGT. The CDR3 is 14 amino acids. Unmatched junction bases numbered 5, after V lost 5 bases and J lost 4 bases.

The V and J genes are TRBV29-1 and TRBJ1-3; D gene ambiguous. There are 14 residues in the CDR3. V was trimmed by 0 bases and J by 4 bases, leaving 10 bases between them. Germline loops: CDR1 SQVTM, CDR2 ANQGSEA. CDR3 protein: CSVEDPQKGNTIYF. The CDR3 DNA is TGCAGCGTTGAAGATCCACAGAAAGGAAACACCATATATTTT. Filled out from reference TRBV29-1 and TRBJ1-3, the complete variable domain reads SAVISQKPSRDICQRGTSLTIQCQVDSQVTMMFWYRQQPGQSLTLIATANQGSEATYESGFVIDKFPISRPNLTFSTLTVSNMSPEDSSIYLCSVEDPQKGNTIYFGEGSWLTVV.

This clone was counted between two and nine times. The rearrangement links TRBV2 to TRBJ2-1, with D tentatively TRBD2 (6 bases). From germline, CDR1 is SNHLY and CDR2 FYNNEI. This CDR3 has 16 amino acids. Trimming cost V 6 bases and J 4 bases, with 19 bases left between them. CDR3 sequence reads: CASSPGTYPVYNEQFF. CDR3 nucleotides: TGTGCCAGCAGCCCAGGGACTTATCCTGTTTACAATGAGCAGTTCTTC.

This rearrangement joins TRBV7-9 to TRBJ2-3; 7 positions agree with TRBD2. J gave up 2 bases and V 4 bases, and 9 bases lay outside the gene matches. This CDR3 has 16 residues. Per germline, CDR1 SEHNR and CDR2 FQNEAQ (reference sequence). CDR3 loop: CASSSTSVRDTDTQYF. The CDR3 DNA reads TGTGCCAGCAGCTCCACTAGCGTCCGTGACACAGATACGCAGTATTTT.